This note documents a single T cell receptor beta chain sequence. This sample includes further DNA sequences coding for the same CDR3. The data belong to a study of OX40 agonist ivuxolimab in advanced cancers. The CDR3 length is 13 residues. Between the trimmed V and J ends, which lost 4 bases and 0 bases, there was a span of 7 bases. Germline CDR1 LNHDA, CDR2 SQIVND (reference sequence). Some clones are missing from TCRdb's copy, which holds only in-frame ones; the method was immunoSEQ multiplex PCR. The table has roughly 80,000 clones, 90% to 95% seen once. The receptor comes from an adult with an advanced solid tumor such as melanoma, head and neck, liver or kidney cancer. The chain joins TRBV19 to TRBJ2-7; D might be TRBD1 or TRBD2, each matching 5 bases. Specimen: CD4+ or CD8+ T cells sorted from blood, collected in a trial of the OX40 agonist ivuxolimab. The CDR3 protein is CASSTGSSYEQYF. CDR3 sequence (DNA): TGTGCCAGTAGTACAGGGAGCTCCTACGAGCAGTACTTC.